The clone carrying this T cell receptor (beta chain) was observed many times. Antigen unknown. The data were taken from a study of T cells after yellow fever vaccination. As for the study in general: Libraries from low-cell-number fractions were prepared with the SMART-Seq v4 Ultra Low Input RNA kit.

Study-wide results and limits: Repertoires sorted by FACS could include abundant clonotypes that are contaminants from the bulk population. Weaker, the secondary response peaked sooner, at day 5 versus 15.

MiXCR, run by TCRdb on the 5' RACE reads, gives a single entry per CDR3 protein. Of some 110,000 distinct CDR3 sequences listed, 5.5% to 8% are singletons. Germline-derived CDR1 and CDR2 are WNHNN and SYGVQD (reference sequence). Trimming removed 2 bases from V and 2 bases from J, with 8 bases in between. The CDR3 extends over 14 amino acids. The starting material was CD4+ T cells sorted from PBMCs, obtained around 45 days after the first yellow fever vaccination. The source of this sequence is a man between 18 and 35 years old who received the YFV17D yellow fever vaccine. The chain couples TRBV10-1 to TRBJ2-3, with D uncertain. CDR3 nucleotide sequence: TGCGCCAGCAGTGAGAACATGATCACAGATACGCAGTATTTT. Amino acids: CASSENMITDTQYF.